This T cell receptor (beta chain) emerged from a study of blood T cell repertoires in COVID-19. As for the study in general: The origin of the acute and convalescent COVID-19 samples was the United States, Italy and Spain. T cells, B-cell-depleted T cells, or PBMCs provided the cDNA or gDNA that served as material.

The CDR3 is 14 amino acids. The V and J ends lost 5 bases and 10 bases respectively, with 20 bases between them. In germline, CDR1 is MDHEN, CDR2 SYDVKM. The authors' processing: Reference gene primer amplification yielded estimated nucleated cell counts. Assay: immunoSEQ multiplex PCR; the TCRdb copy retains only in-frame clones and omits some. For V, J and clone size, that table is used; D and trimming come from the DNA. The sample shows 70,000 to 90,000 clones, roughly four fifths of them seen only once. The J gene is TRBJ1-1, the V gene TRBV28; D is perhaps TRBD1 (6 bases). Sequenced material: peripheral blood. The source is a woman older than 75 with acute or convalescent COVID-19. CDR3 amino acids: CASSTTGRITGAFF. The CDR3 DNA follows: TGTGCCAGCAGTACGACAGGACGGATCACGGGAGCTTTCTTT.